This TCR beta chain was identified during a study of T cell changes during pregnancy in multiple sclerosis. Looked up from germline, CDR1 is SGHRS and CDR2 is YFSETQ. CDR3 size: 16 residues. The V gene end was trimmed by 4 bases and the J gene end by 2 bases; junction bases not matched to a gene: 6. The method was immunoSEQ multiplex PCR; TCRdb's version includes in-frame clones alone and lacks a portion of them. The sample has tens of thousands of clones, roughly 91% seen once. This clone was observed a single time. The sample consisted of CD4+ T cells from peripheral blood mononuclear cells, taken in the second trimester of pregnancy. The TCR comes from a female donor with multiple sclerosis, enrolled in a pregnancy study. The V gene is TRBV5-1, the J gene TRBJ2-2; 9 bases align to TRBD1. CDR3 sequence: CASSPRQGGNTGELFF. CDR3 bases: TGCGCCAGCAGCCCTCGACAGGGGGGAAACACCGGGGAGCTGTTTTTT.